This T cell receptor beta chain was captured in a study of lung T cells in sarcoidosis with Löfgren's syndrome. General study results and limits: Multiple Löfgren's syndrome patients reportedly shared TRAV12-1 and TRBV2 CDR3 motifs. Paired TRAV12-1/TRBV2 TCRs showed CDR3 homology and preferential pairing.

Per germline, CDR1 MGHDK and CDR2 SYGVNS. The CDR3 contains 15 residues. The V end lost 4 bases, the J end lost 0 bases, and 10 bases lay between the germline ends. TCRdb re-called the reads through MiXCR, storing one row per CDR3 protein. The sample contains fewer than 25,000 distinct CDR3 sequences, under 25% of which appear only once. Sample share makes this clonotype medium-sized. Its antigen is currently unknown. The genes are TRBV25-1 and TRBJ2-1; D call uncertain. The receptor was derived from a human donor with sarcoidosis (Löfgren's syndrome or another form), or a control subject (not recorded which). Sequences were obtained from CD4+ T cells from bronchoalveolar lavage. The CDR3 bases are TGTGCCAGCAGTGTGATATTGCGCTCCTACAATGAGCAGTTCTTC. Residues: CASSVILRSYNEQFF.